These 9 T cell receptor beta chains were all obtained from the same sample, sequenced in a study of blood T cell repertoires in COVID-19. TCRdb keeps only in-frame clones here, not all; method: immunoSEQ multiplex PCR. The sample shows under 250,000 clones, roughly 83% of them seen only once. The sample taken for sequencing was peripheral blood. The receptors shown here come from an older man with acute or convalescent COVID-19.

The J gene is TRBJ1-1, the V gene TRBV3-1 (or the pseudogene TRBV3-2); D might be TRBD1 (6 bases). Germline V gene data show CDR1 as LGHDT and CDR2 as YNNKEL (reference sequence). V was cut by 4 bases and J by 5 bases, with 14 bases left in between. The CDR3 has 14 amino acids. The CDR3 bases are TGTGCCAGCAGCCTAAAGGGGGTCTGGACTGAAGCTTTCTTT. Translating it yields CASSLKGVWTEAFF.

This clone occurred a few times. This chain uses TRBV4-1 with TRBJ1-5, with D tentatively TRBD1 (5 bases). Germline V gives CDR1 MGHRA, CDR2 YSYEKL. This CDR3 comprises 17 residues. Trimming stripped 0 bases from V and 4 bases from J, with 16 bases between. The CDR3 nucleotides read TGCGCCAGCAGCCAAGATCTGGGGGGGGGAAGGAATCAGCCCCAGCATTTT. Encoded protein: CASSQDLGGGRNQPQHF.

The chain couples TRBV19 to TRBJ1-1, with 10 bases that match TRBD1. CDR3 length: 14 amino acids. The germline CDR1 and CDR2 sequences are LNHDA and SQIVND (reference sequence). V trimming: 7 bases; J trimming: 7 bases; junction bases outside the gene matches: 9. Written as DNA, the CDR3 is TGTGCCAGTAAACGGGGACAGGGGTTTGTTGAAGCTTTCTTT. It codes for CASKRGQGFVEAFF.

The chain combines TRBV28 with TRBJ2-5; D may be TRBD2 (6 bases). The germline V gene has CDR1 MDHEN and CDR2 SYDVKM. The germline V and J ends were trimmed by 6 bases and 3 bases, with 11 bases remaining between them. The CDR3 loop spans 13 amino acids. Here the CDR3 DNA reads TGTGCCAGCAGCCGGGGGACGGAAGAGACCCAGTACTTC. This codes for CASSRGTEETQYF.

The chain has TRBV27 and TRBJ2-7, with 11 positions matching TRBD2. Trimming at V came to 5 bases and at J to 2 bases, leaving 5 bases not matched to a gene. The germline V gene has CDR1 MNHEY and CDR2 SMNVEV (reference sequence). The CDR3 spans 15 residues. The CDR3 nucleotides are TGTGCCAGCAGTGCCCGACTAGCGGGACCCTACGAGCAGTACTTC. Translating gives CASSARLAGPYEQYF.

This rearrangement joins TRBV24-1 to TRBJ1-2; the D gene is possibly TRBD1 (5 bases). V shed 3 bases and J shed 5 bases, with 12 bases lying between them. The V gene's germline CDR1 is KGHDR and CDR2 SFDVKD. The CDR3 consists of 14 residues. The DNA for the CDR3 is TGTGCCACCAGTGATCGCGGGACGGCTTATGGCTACACCTTC. Translating it yields CATSDRGTAYGYTF.

This clone is a singleton in its sample. This chain connects TRBV10-1 to TRBJ1-1, with no clear D. The CDR3 extends over 14 amino acids. Trimming cost V 6 bases and J 5 bases, with 16 bases left between them. Germline loops: CDR1 WNHNN, CDR2 SYGVQD (reference sequence). CDR3 loop: CASSPGSTGTEAFF. As DNA, the CDR3 is TGCGCCAGCAGCCCCGGGTCGACGGGTACTGAAGCTTTCTTT.

The V call is TRBV5-5, the J call TRBJ2-3; TRBD1 matches 7 bases. This CDR3 region has 14 residues. Trimming took 6 bases from V and 2 from J; bases not matched to a gene: 6. CDR1 is SGHKS, CDR2 YYEKEE, per germline (reference sequence). The CDR3: CASTPGQDTDTQYF. CDR3 in DNA: TGTGCCAGCACCCCTGGACAGGACACAGATACGCAGTATTTT.

The table lists this clone with a few counts. This chain connects TRBV30 to TRBJ1-2; D remains unclear. CDR3 length: 15 amino acids. Germline V gene sequence: CDR1 GTSNPN, CDR2 SVGIG (reference sequence). Trimming took off 3 bases at V and 8 bases at J, with 22 bases between the two ends. The CDR3 loop reads CAWRSRFGRPLGYTF. CDR3 bases: TGTGCCTGGAGAAGCAGGTTCGGGAGACCCCTAGGCTACACCTTC.